This T cell receptor (beta chain) was documented in a study of Ad26.COV2.S vaccination and SARS-CoV-2 variants. Study-wide points: It was vaccine recipients, not placebo recipients, who had the higher spike-specific TCR breadth. TCR breadth and depth analyses may have underestimated total T cell responses. Breadth, reportedly substantial, characterized the spike-specific CD8+ and CD4+ T cell responses after vaccination. Vaccinated and placebo-treated recipients had similar non-spike TCR breadth.

The V end was cut by 3 bases, the J end by 0 bases, with 12 bases between. The germline V gene has CDR1 WSHSY and CDR2 SAAADI. This CDR3 comprises 17 residues. Generated by immunoSEQ multiplex PCR, the TCRdb table keeps only in-frame clones and is missing some. The sample carries just over 350,000 clones, about 91% recorded once. A note on this clone: Its antigen is unidentified.

The V gene is TRBV10-2, the J gene TRBJ2-6, with D tentatively TRBD1 (5 bases). The specimen comprised peripheral blood, sampled after recovery from COVID-19. The receptor was derived from a human donor who had recovered from COVID-19. The CDR3 spells CASSDSTGNSGANVLTF. CDR3 in DNA: TGCGCCAGCAGTGATTCTACAGGAAACTCTGGGGCCAACGTCCTGACTTTC.